This is a list of T cell receptor beta chains from one sample in a study of long-term antiretroviral therapy in people with HIV. The data were produced by immunoSEQ multiplex PCR, yet TCRdb's version contains in-frame clones alone and is incomplete. In the table there are 25,000 to 35,000 clones, over 90% of which are singletons. Sequenced here: unsorted PBMCs, sampled roughly 6.3 years after starting antiretroviral therapy. These TCRs come from a woman in her thirties or forties with HIV. CDR3s include the opening cysteine and the closing phenylalanine or tryptophan.

CASSMGQNSYEQYF	TRBJ2-7	TRBV5-4
CASANSRLAGGSYNEQFF	TRBJ2-1	TRBV2
CASSPQINEKLFF	TRBJ1-4	TRBV7-2
CASSSLGQGNLYGYTF	TRBJ1-2	TRBV27
CAWMQGGQTQYF	TRBJ2-5	TRBV30
CASSLGHRGISGELFF	TRBJ2-2	TRBV7-2
CASSRFSEQYF	TRBJ2-7	TRBV11-2
CASSFRGRRVTEAFF	TRBJ1-1	TRBV27
CASSLGTTGGSGQPQHF	TRBJ1-5	TRBV5-1
CASSLDTTVSYEQYF	TRBJ2-7	TRBV5-1
CASRYNAGQGPHEQYF	TRBJ2-7	TRBV6-5
CASSRDSMSSYNSPLHF	TRBJ1-6	TRBV9
CASSQDWSRDQPQHF	TRBJ1-5	TRBV4-3
CASSKLPGTANTGELFF	TRBJ2-2	TRBV2
CASSLEERGGTDTQYF	TRBJ2-3	TRBV7-2